Presented here are 12 T cell receptor beta chains from one specimen sequenced in a study of cytomegalovirus exposure and HLA in healthy donors. PCR used 60 Vbeta primers and 13 Jbeta primers. Only in-frame clones appear in the TCRdb table, and some are missing; sequencing was by immunoSEQ multiplex PCR. The sample has about 140,000 clones, roughly 79% seen once; the top ten hold around 2%. The sample taken for sequencing was PBMCs. These receptors came from a woman aged 40 to 50 in good health and CMV-seronegative.

The chain has TRBV28 and TRBJ2-7; D is possibly TRBD1 (5 bases). Per the germline V gene, CDR1 is MDHEN and CDR2 is SYDVKM. Trimming stripped 8 bases from V and 7 bases from J, with 12 bases between. The CDR3 is made up of 11 amino acids. This CDR3 is CASAGIREQYF. The CDR3 nucleotides are TGTGCCAGCGCAGGGATTCGGGAGCAGTACTTC.

This clone was observed a few times. This chain joins TRBV6-5 and TRBJ2-2; 12 bases line up with TRBD2. The CDR3 loop spans 16 amino acids. The V segment lost 0 bases and the J segment 6 bases; nucleotides outside the gene matches: 2. CDR1 is MNHEY, CDR2 SVGAGI, per germline. CDR3 sequence: CASSYSTSGSPGELFF. CDR3 coding DNA: TGTGCCAGCAGTTACTCGACTAGCGGGAGTCCCGGGGAGCTGTTTTTT.

The chain couples TRBV7-9 to TRBJ1-4, with TRBD1 as a possible D gene (5 bases). CDR1 and CDR2 (germline): SEHNR, FQNEAQ (reference sequence). There are 19 residues in the CDR3. With 3 bases removed from V and 0 bases from J, the gap between germline ends came to 20 bases. The CDR3 coding sequence is TGTGCCAGCAGCTTTAGCCTTGGGGGACTGACAGCAACTAATGAAAAACTGTTTTTT. Its translation: CASSFSLGGLTATNEKLFF.

In this sample, this clone turned up once. This rearrangement joins TRBV6-5 to TRBJ2-7, with 8 bases aligning to TRBD1. Germline values: CDR1 MNHEY, CDR2 SVGAGI. With 6 bases clipped from V and 2 bases from J, the junction kept 6 bases outside the gene matches. CDR3 length equals 14 residues. CDR3 region: CASRPDRGTYEQYF. Here the CDR3 DNA reads TGTGCCAGCAGGCCCGACAGGGGTACCTACGAGCAGTACTTC.

The rearrangement links TRBV28 to TRBJ2-6; D perhaps matches TRBD2 (5 bases). The CDR3 sequence is 16 residues long. The V and J ends lost 3 bases and 2 bases respectively, with 11 bases between them. CDR1 is MDHEN, CDR2 SYDVKM, per germline. The CDR3 DNA reads TGTGCCAGCAGTTTGGGGTCCGGGACTGGGGCCAACGTCCTGACTTTC. It translates to CASSLGSGTGANVLTF.

V usage is TRBV28 and J usage is TRBJ1-4; tentative D call: TRBD1 (6 bases). The CDR3 has 15 residues. V shed 2 bases and J shed 2 bases, with 9 bases lying between them. Germline CDR1 and CDR2: MDHEN and SYDVKM. CDR3 nucleotide sequence: TGTGCCAGCAGTTTAGGGGGCCTGACTAATGAAAAACTGTTTTTT. It encodes CASSLGGLTNEKLFF.

The chain joins TRBV6-6 to TRBJ2-2, with 9 nucleotides matching TRBD2. V trimming: 1 base; J trimming: 6 bases; junction bases outside the gene matches: 6. The CDR3 sequence is 16 residues long. Germline V lookup: CDR1 MNHNY, CDR2 SVGAGI (reference sequence). The CDR3, as DNA: TGTGCCAGCAGTTACTTTCGCGGGAGGGCCGCCGGGGAGCTGTTTTTT. It yields the protein CASSYFRGRAAGELFF.

The rearrangement uses TRBV10-3 and TRBJ1-5; weak D call: TRBD1 (5 bases). The CDR3 has 15 residues. CDR1 is ENHRY and CDR2 is SYGVKD in the germline V gene. The ends were cut back, 0 bases at V and 4 bases at J, with 10 bases in the middle. The DNA of the CDR3 is TGTGCCATCAGTGAGTCAGGCAGGGTTAATCAGCCCCAGCATTTT. Translated, it gives CAISESGRVNQPQHF.

J is TRBJ2-4 and V is TRBV7-2, with D possibly TRBD1 on 6 matching bases. Trimming took off 0 bases at V and 0 bases at J, with 24 bases between the two ends. Germline CDR1 is SGHTA and CDR2 is FQGNSA. This CDR3 region has 21 residues. The CDR3 DNA reads as TGTGCCAGCAGCTTAGCCGAACCGGGACACGACCCTATTCGAGCCAAAAACATTCAGTACTTC. Translation: CASSLAEPGHDPIRAKNIQYF.

This chain links TRBV28 with TRBJ2-1, with 7 bases fitting TRBD1. V was clipped by 4 bases and J by 9 bases; unmatched bases: 3. The CDR3 loop spans 12 amino acids. CDR1 is MDHEN and CDR2 is SYDVKM in the germline V gene. CDR3 region: CASSYRGGEQFF. The CDR3 nucleotides are TGTGCCAGCAGTTACAGGGGCGGTGAGCAGTTCTTC.

V and J are TRBV7-3 and TRBJ2-5; perhaps TRBD1 as D (5 bases). The CDR3 has 14 residues. The V gene's germline CDR1 is SGHTA and CDR2 FQGTGA. Trimming shortened V by 3 bases and J by 5 bases, and 13 bases separated the two germline ends. The CDR3 nucleotides read TGTGCCAGCAGCTTCCAGGGATTGGGCGAGACCCAGTACTTC. Translated, it gives CASSFQGLGETQYF.

V usage is TRBV5-1 and J usage is TRBJ1-1; D is unclear. The CDR3 consists of 14 residues. Trimming cost V 0 bases and J 1 base, with 7 bases left between them. CDR1 SGHRS and CDR2 YFSETQ come from the germline V gene. The CDR3 region has the DNA TGCGCCAGCAGCTTGGGGGCGGGGAACACTGAAGCTTTCTTT. Its translation is CASSLGAGNTEAFF.